This TCR beta chain emerged from a study of T cells after yellow fever vaccination. TCRdb reprocessed the 5' RACE reads with MiXCR, giving one entry per CDR3 protein. This table holds over 150,000 distinct CDR3 sequences, approximately 6.2% found once. J was trimmed by 0 bases and V by 6 bases; bases with no gene match: 3. The CDR3 has 16 residues. Germline V gives CDR1 SQVTM, CDR2 ANQGSEA. As for this clonotype: The antigen remains undetermined.

General study findings and limits: Clones from primary vaccination mostly reappeared after the booster (roughly 97% CD4, approximately 86% CD8).

Sequenced material: CD4+ T cells sorted from PBMCs, taken on the day of the first yellow fever vaccination. This receptor was identified in a man between 18 and 29 years old who received the YFV17D yellow fever vaccine. The chain employs TRBV29-1 and TRBJ2-3; 16 bases line up with TRBD2. The CDR3 here is CSVPGLAGGSTDTQYF. The CDR3 DNA follows: TGCAGCGTGCCGGGACTAGCGGGGGGGAGCACAGATACGCAGTATTTT.